The rows below give T cell receptor beta chains drawn from one sample of a study of human T cells and chemical hapten exposure. TCRdb fed the RACE reads into MiXCR, producing one record per CDR3 protein. The sample lists about 57,000 distinct CDR3 sequences; 9% to 9.5% were seen once. The sample here was whole blood, taken in connection with sensitization to the hapten diphenylcyclopropenone (DPC). Receptor source: a middle-aged woman with alopecia areata. Some clones in this sample may be carry-over from other donors' samples. Both conserved end residues are part of each CDR3. D genes are given only for firm matches. Expanded clones are given a class, and other clones once, few, many or no size at all.

>TRBJ2-5|TRBD2|TRBV6-6|many
CASSYSSLAGDQETQYF
TGTGCCAGCAGTTACTCGAGCCTAGCGGGGGACCAAGAGACCCAGTACTTC
>TRBJ1-1|.|TRBV20-1|.
CSAQFHGGTEAFF
TGCAGTGCTCAATTTCACGGCGGCACTGAAGCTTTCTTT
>TRBJ1-6|.|TRBV15|few
CATSRTGTNLLSSYNSPLHF
TGTGCCACCAGCAGAACCGGGACAAACCTTCTTAGCTCCTATAATTCACCCCTCCACTTT
>TRBJ2-1|.|TRBV6-1|few
CASAWGNEQFF
TGTGCCAGCGCTTGGGGGAATGAGCAGTTCTTC
>TRBJ1-2|.|TRBV10-2|many
CASSESSGYGYTF
TGCGCCAGCAGTGAGTCGAGCGGGTATGGCTACACCTTC
>TRBJ2-3|TRBD1|TRBV5-1|few
CASRGGQGSTDTQYF
TGCGCCAGCAGGGGAGGACAGGGGAGCACAGATACGCAGTATTTT
>TRBJ2-1|.|TRBV7-2|few
CASSLARKKQFF
TGTGCCAGCAGCTTAGCACGGAAGAAGCAGTTCTTC
>TRBJ1-6|TRBD1|TRBV18|many
CASSPRQGDSPLHF
TGTGCCAGCTCACCGCGGCAGGGGGACTCACCCCTCCACTTT
>TRBJ2-1|TRBD2|TRBV7-2|few
CASSYRLGGGAQGEQFF
TGTGCCAGCAGCTACCGACTAGGCGGGGGGGCTCAGGGAGAGCAGTTCTTC
>TRBJ2-5|.|TRBV9|few
CASSVGSRGSGETQYF
TGTGCCAGCAGCGTAGGGAGTAGGGGATCCGGTGAGACCCAGTACTTC
>TRBJ2-3|.|TRBV20-1|few
CSAYGQRLLTDTQYF
TGCAGTGCCTACGGACAGCGCCTCCTCACAGATACGCAGTATTTT
>TRBJ1-2|.|TRBV7-7|.
CASSLNGPNYGYTF
TGTGCCAGCAGCTTAAACGGGCCTAACTATGGCTACACCTTC
>TRBJ1-1|.|TRBV29-1|many
CSVEGWRNTEAFF
TGCAGCGTTGAAGGCTGGCGGAACACTGAAGCTTTCTTT
>TRBJ1-3|.|TRBV5-4|many
CASSLSGSGNTIYF
TGTGCCAGCAGCTTGTCAGGCTCTGGAAACACCATATATTTT
>TRBJ2-3|.|TRBV28|.
CASSLKASSADTQYF
TGTGCCAGCAGTTTAAAGGCGAGTAGTGCAGATACGCAGTATTTT
>TRBJ1-2|.|TRBV4-1|.
CASSYAGTPDGYTF
TGCGCCAGTAGTTATGCGGGGACCCCAGATGGCTACACCTTC
>TRBJ2-2|TRBD1|TRBV27|.
CASTAGTGEAGELFF
TGTGCCAGCACTGCCGGGACAGGGGAAGCCGGGGAGCTGTTTTTT
>TRBJ2-7|.|TRBV14|few
CASSQDRGIEQYF
TGTGCCAGCAGCCAAGATAGAGGGATCGAGCAGTACTTC
>TRBJ2-1|.|TRBV20-1|many
CSARASGDYNEQFF
TGCAGTGCTAGAGCGTCGGGGGACTACAATGAGCAGTTCTTC
>TRBJ2-5|TRBD2|TRBV12-3/TRBV12-4|.
CASSARSGGTPQETQYF
TGTGCCAGCAGTGCCCGTAGCGGGGGGACCCCCCAAGAGACCCAGTACTTC
>TRBJ2-1|.|TRBV5-1|.
CASSSYSYNEQFF
TGCGCCAGCAGCTCCTACTCCTACAATGAGCAGTTCTTC
>TRBJ2-5|.|TRBV9|many
CASSDQETQYF
TGTGCCAGCAGCGACCAAGAGACCCAGTACTTC
>TRBJ1-5|.|TRBV6-1|many
CASSSRADQPQHF
TGTGCCAGCAGTTCTAGAGCGGATCAGCCCCAGCATTTT
>TRBJ2-7|.|TRBV11-1|few
CASSPLFQGVYEQYF
TGTGCCAGCAGCCCCCTTTTCCAGGGTGTATACGAGCAGTACTTC
>TRBJ2-1|TRBD2|TRBV5-4|many
CASSWGGRNNEQFF
TGTGCCAGCTCTTGGGGCGGGAGAAACAATGAGCAGTTCTTC
>TRBJ1-6|.|TRBV20-1|many
CSARGGWNSPLHF
TGCAGTGCTAGAGGGGGCTGGAATTCACCCCTCCACTTT
>TRBJ1-1|.|TRBV5-1|.
CASRGFVDTEAFF
TGCGCCAGCAGAGGGTTTGTGGACACTGAAGCTTTCTTT
>TRBJ2-7|.|TRBV7-7|few
CASSSGYAGNYEQYF
TGTGCCAGCAGCTCCGGATATGCTGGGAACTACGAGCAGTACTTC
>TRBJ2-7|.|TRBV3-1|many
CASSQDLTTEQYF
TGTGCCAGCAGCCAAGATCTTACAACGGAGCAGTACTTC
>TRBJ2-1|TRBD2|TRBV5-1|few
CASRPAGGAYNEQFF
TGCGCCAGCAGGCCCGCGGGGGGCGCCTACAATGAGCAGTTCTTC
>TRBJ1-1|.|TRBV7-8|many
CASSVTGGVTEAFF
TGTGCCAGCAGCGTGACAGGAGGAGTCACTGAAGCTTTCTTT
>TRBJ2-6|.|TRBV6-5|.
CASSYSRGAGANVLTF
TGTGCCAGCAGTTACTCCAGGGGGGCTGGGGCCAACGTCCTGACTTTC
>TRBJ1-1|.|TRBV6-2/TRBV6-3|many
CASSRVQPDPAFF
TGTGCCAGCAGTCGGGTCCAGCCTGATCCCGCTTTCTTT
>TRBJ1-5|.|TRBV15|.
CATSRAPGRGHPGDLPQHF
TGTGCCACCAGCAGAGCCCCGGGGCGTGGCCACCCTGGCGATCTCCCCCAGCATTTT
>TRBJ1-5|.|TRBV12-3/TRBV12-4|.
CASTNQPQHF
TGTGCCAGCACCAATCAGCCCCAGCATTTT
>TRBJ2-1|.|TRBV5-1|.
CASGYGNSYNEQFF
TGCGCCAGCGGCTACGGGAACTCCTACAATGAGCAGTTCTTC
>TRBJ1-6|.|TRBV5-5|.
CVSSLVAARRNSPLHF
TGTGTCAGCAGCTTGGTGGCCGCACGGAGGAATTCACCCCTCCACTTT
>TRBJ1-1|.|TRBV10-3|many
CAISPLPATEAFF
TGTGCCATCAGTCCCTTACCCGCCACTGAAGCTTTCTTT
>TRBJ2-3|TRBD1|TRBV20-1|many
CSARDRGFTDTQYF
TGCAGTGCTAGGGACAGGGGATTCACAGATACGCAGTATTTT
>TRBJ1-4|.|TRBV3-1|many
CASSLRTTRRANEKLFF
TGTGCCAGCAGCCTGCGGACAACCCGCAGGGCTAATGAAAAACTGTTTTTT
>TRBJ2-2|.|TRBV20-1|many
CSAGRPGGTGELFF
TGCAGTGCTGGGAGACCAGGGGGGACCGGGGAGCTGTTTTTT
>TRBJ2-5|TRBD1|TRBV7-2|few
CASSFSETGEETQYF
TGTGCCAGCAGCTTTTCCGAGACAGGGGAAGAGACCCAGTACTTC